The 28 T cell receptor beta chains given below trace back to one sample, sequenced in a study of blood T cells in healthy people across ages (dated by TCRdb to between 2015 and 2017). Libraries were built with 5' RACE. Reads for this sample came from an Illumina HiSeq 2500. A second PCR of about 6 to 11 cycles was run with a J-beta primer mix and a sample-barcoded 5' primer. TCRdb reanalyzed the raw reads on its own, using fastp at Q25 for trimming and MiXCR for clone calling, and kept in-frame beta chains. Rows with one shared CDR3 protein collapse into an entry with the most common genes and DNA. The sample includes some 800,000 distinct CDR3 sequences, with around 42% observed a single time. The ten largest clones represent approximately 19% of the sample. Sequenced: blood. The receptors derive from a man in his 60s in good health.

The chain carries TRBV5-1 and TRBJ2-7; no reliable D call. The J call is in doubt because the DNA end fits TRBJ2-5 better. Germline-derived CDR1 and CDR2 are SGHRS and YFSETQ. The CDR3 totals 13 residues. The DNA of the CDR3 is TGCGCCAGCAGCAACGGGTTTCGGGAGACCCAGTACTTC. As protein: CASSNGFRETQYF.

The rearrangement links TRBV20-1 to TRBJ1-4, with TRBD1 matching over 9 bases. This CDR3 has 15 residues. From germline, CDR1 is DFQATT and CDR2 SNEGSKA (reference sequence). Trimming took 3 bases from V and 8 from J; bases not matched to a gene: 10. The CDR3 nucleotides read TGCAGTGCTAGGGCCCCGGGACAGGGCGTAGAAAAACTGTTTTTT. This encodes CSARAPGQGVEKLFF.

V usage is TRBV6-2 or TRBV6-3 and J usage is TRBJ1-1, with D uncertain. CDR3 length equals 12 residues. The V gene's germline CDR1 is MNHEY and CDR2 SVGEGT. Trimming cost V 8 bases and J 7 bases, with 14 bases left between them. Here the CDR3 DNA reads TGTGCCAGCCAGTTACTACTTAATGAAGCTTTCTTT. Its protein is CASQLLLNEAFF.

The chain joins TRBV7-2 to TRBJ1-2; 8 nucleotides agree with TRBD1. CDR1 is SGHTA, CDR2 FQGNSA, per germline. V was clipped by 1 base and J by 4 bases; unmatched bases: 5. There are 15 residues in the CDR3. The CDR3: CASSLEVQGGYGYTF. DNA for the CDR3: TGTGCCAGCAGCTTAGAAGTACAGGGGGGCTATGGCTACACCTTC.

In its sample, this clonotype was seen a few times. The V call is TRBV20-1, the J call TRBJ1-2; TRBD1 is a possible D gene (6 bases). This CDR3 has 13 residues. V dropped 5 bases and J dropped 4 bases, with 14 bases sitting between them. Germline CDR1 and CDR2: DFQATT and SNEGSKA (reference sequence). The CDR3 protein is CSAALGGFYGYTF. CDR3 DNA sequence: TGCAGTGCTGCCCTAGGGGGGTTCTATGGCTACACCTTC.

The CDR3 here is CASRSGRYEQYF. The CDR3 DNA reads as TGTGCCAGCCGGTCGGGGAGGTACGAGCAGTACTTC. This chain connects TRBV28 to TRBJ2-7; TRBD2 might be the D (6 bases). The germline CDR1 and CDR2 sequences are MDHEN and SYDVKM. Trimming removed 8 bases from V and 4 bases from J, with 12 bases in between. This CDR3 spans 12 amino acids.

This clonotype was seen a few times. The chain is built from TRBV2 and TRBJ2-7; TRBD1 aligns across 7 bases. This CDR3 comprises 15 residues. Germline CDR1 SNHLY, CDR2 FYNNEI. The J segment lost 0 bases and the V segment lost 6 bases, leaving 8 bases of the junction unmatched. CDR3 protein: CASRETGLSSYEQYF. The CDR3 DNA reads TGTGCCAGCAGGGAGACAGGGTTGAGCTCCTACGAGCAGTACTTC.

The chain joins TRBV7-2 to TRBJ2-7, with 8 bases that match TRBD2. The J call may be in error: the DNA end matches TRBJ2-5 better. CDR3 size: 17 residues. Germline CDR1 SGHTA, CDR2 FQGNSA. In DNA, the CDR3 is TGTGCCAGCAGCTTACGTTATGCGGGGGGCCCTCCAGAGACCCAGTACTTC. As protein: CASSLRYAGGPPETQYF.

The chain is built from TRBV20-1 and TRBJ2-1; 7 bases agree with TRBD1. CDR1 and CDR2 (germline): DFQATT, SNEGSKA (reference sequence). V lost 0 bases to trimming and J lost 13 bases; unmatched junction nucleotides: 15. This CDR3 comprises 15 residues. The CDR3 spells CSARESQTGTGTQFF. In DNA form, the CDR3 reads TGCAGTGCTAGAGAATCTCAGACAGGGACGGGGACCCAGTTCTTC.

The chain carries TRBV7-9 and TRBJ1-5, with 7 nucleotides matching TRBD1. With 5 bases clipped from V and 5 bases from J, the junction kept 6 bases outside the gene matches. Germline V lookup: CDR1 SEHNR, CDR2 FQNEAQ (reference sequence). There are 14 residues in the CDR3. CDR3 sequence reads: CASSKQGYDQPQHF. In DNA form, the CDR3 reads TGTGCCAGCAGCAAACAGGGGTATGATCAGCCCCAGCATTTT.

V is TRBV19 and J is TRBJ1-1; possible D gene TRBD1, 5 bases. The CDR3 consists of 12 residues. Trimming cost V 3 bases and J 6 bases, with 8 bases left between them. Germline CDR1 and CDR2: LNHDA and SQIVND (reference sequence). CDR3 sequence (DNA): TGTGCCAGTAGTATTCGGACATCTGAAGCTTTCTTT. This gives the protein CASSIRTSEAFF.

Regarding this clonotype: A much larger clone differs from this one at a single base, so this may be a read error. The V and J genes are TRBV10-3 and TRBJ2-5; D possibly uses TRBD1 or TRBD2 (5 bases each). The CDR3 runs to 15 residues. Germline V gene lookup returns CDR1 ENHRY and CDR2 SYGVKD. CDR3 bases: TGTGCCATCGGTGATAGGGCAGGGAGTCAAGAGACCCAGTACTTC. It specifies CAIGDRAGSQETQYF.

This rearrangement joins TRBV7-2 to TRBJ2-2; 8 bases are shared with TRBD2. J was trimmed by 6 bases and V by 5 bases; bases with no gene match: 5. Germline values: CDR1 SGHTA, CDR2 FQGNSA. The CDR3 length is 14 residues. CDR3: CASSAGGVPGELFF. For the CDR3, the DNA is TGTGCCAGCAGCGCCGGGGGGGTACCCGGGGAGCTGTTTTTT.

The table lists this clonotype with a few counts. The chain links TRBV4-3 to TRBJ2-5, with D maybe TRBD1 (6 bases). The CDR3 has 14 amino acids. Trimming took off 3 bases at V and 7 bases at J, with 15 bases between the two ends. The germline gives CDR1 LGHNA, CDR2 YSLEER. CDR3 loop: CASSQGTGMGTQYF. The CDR3, as DNA: TGCGCCAGCAGCCAGGGTACAGGGATGGGGACCCAGTACTTC.

As DNA, the CDR3 is TGTGCCAGCAGCTTACTACTTCGGACAGGGGAGCTGTTTTTT. Residues: CASSLLLRTGELFF. The chain has TRBV11-2 and TRBJ2-2, with TRBD1 as a possible D gene (5 bases). Between the trimmed V and J ends, which lost 2 bases and 8 bases, there was a span of 12 bases. Germline CDR1 and CDR2: SGHAT and FQNNGV. The CDR3 extends over 14 amino acids.

The V call is TRBV18, the J call TRBJ1-4; TRBD1 aligns across 7 bases. There are 17 residues in the CDR3. From germline, CDR1 is KGHSH and CDR2 LQKENI. The junction had 8 bases not matched to a gene; V was cut back by 4 bases and J by 0 bases. CDR3 in DNA: TGTGCCAGCTCACGGGCAGGGGGGCCTTCAACTAATGAAAAACTGTTTTTT. Translated: CASSRAGGPSTNEKLFF.

This clonotype occurred a few times. The chain recombines TRBV3-1 with TRBJ2-3; weak D call: TRBD2 (5 bases). Germline V gene data show CDR1 as LGHDT and CDR2 as YNNKEL (reference sequence). Deletions cut 3 bases from V and 6 bases from J, with 13 bases between. The CDR3 runs to 14 residues. The CDR3: CASSQSPRRDTQYF. The CDR3 DNA follows: TGTGCCAGCAGCCAGTCCCCTAGGAGGGATACGCAGTATTTT.

A remark on this clonotype: This could be a read error, since a much larger clone is one nucleotide away. The chain combines TRBV29-1 with TRBJ2-5; TRBD1 might be the D (6 bases). Per the germline V gene, CDR1 is SQVTM and CDR2 is ANQGSEA. Trimming left V 7 bases short and J 11 bases short, with 23 bases between. The CDR3 sequence is 13 residues long. The CDR3 DNA sequence: TGCAGCGGACAGGCAAGCTCCTACAATGAGCAGTACTTC. It translates to CSGQASSYNEQYF.

To note about this clonotype: A read error may produce the germline difference seen at one junction end. V is TRBV5-1 and J is TRBJ2-1; 7 bases fit TRBD2. Looked up from germline, CDR1 is SGHRS and CDR2 is YFSETQ. This CDR3 is 14 amino acids long. The CDR3 bases are TGCGCCAGCAGCGTTTCGGGGGGTTACAGTGAGCAGTTCTTC. It translates to CASSVSGGYSEQFF. The full variable domain, completed using reference TRBV5-1 and TRBJ2-1, is KAGVTQTPRYLIKTRGQQVTLSCSPISGHRSVSWYQQTPGQGLQFLFEYFSETQRNKGNFPGRFSGRQFSNSRSEMNVSTLELGDSALYLCASSVSGGYSEQFFGPGTRLTVL.

For the CDR3, the DNA is TGTGCCAGCAGCTCAGGAAAGTCTACTGAAGCTTTCTTT. This encodes CASSSGKSTEAFF. The rearrangement links TRBV7-2 to TRBJ1-1; the D is unclear. From germline, CDR1 is SGHTA and CDR2 FQGNSA. The CDR3 consists of 13 residues. V was shortened by 4 bases and J by 5 bases, with 11 bases between the two germline ends.

V is TRBV18 and J is TRBJ1-6; perhaps TRBD1 as D (5 bases). The ends were cut back, 3 bases at V and 14 bases at J, with 17 bases in the middle. Germline CDR1 and CDR2: KGHSH and LQKENI. The CDR3 has 14 amino acids. The CDR3 DNA reads TGTGCCAGCTCACCGTTACAGGCCAAAGGGGCCCTCCACTTT. The encoded protein is CASSPLQAKGALHF.

This clonotype was counted between two and nine times. The V gene is TRBV5-1, the J gene TRBJ2-3; perhaps TRBD2 as D (7 bases). Per germline, CDR1 SGHRS and CDR2 YFSETQ. This CDR3 is 15 amino acids long. The V and J ends lost 2 bases and 6 bases respectively, with 16 bases between them. CDR3 sequence (DNA): TGCGCCAGCAGCTTCCCCCTAGGGGGGGTGGATACGCAGTATTTT. Its translation is CASSFPLGGVDTQYF.

CDR3 in amino acids: CSASSYRDYQSTDTQYF. CDR3 nucleotides: TGCAGTGCTAGCTCATATCGGGACTACCAATCCACAGATACGCAGTATTTT. V is TRBV20-1 and J is TRBJ2-3, with TRBD2 matching over 7 bases. The germline CDR1 and CDR2 sequences are DFQATT and SNEGSKA (reference sequence). Germline trimming cut 3 bases from V and 2 bases from J; bases unmatched to any gene: 14. The CDR3 consists of 17 residues.

This clonotype was observed a handful of times. The chain carries TRBV2 and TRBJ1-2, with D possibly matching TRBD1 (6 bases). Trimming stripped 0 bases from V and 8 bases from J, with 10 bases between. Germline-derived CDR1 and CDR2 are SNHLY and FYNNEI. The CDR3 consists of 13 residues. This chain's CDR3 is CASSEASGAGYTF. Here the CDR3 DNA reads TGTGCCAGCAGTGAAGCTTCGGGGGCGGGCTACACCTTC.

Many counts were recorded for this clonotype. This chain joins TRBV12-3 or TRBV12-4 and TRBJ2-7; D might be TRBD2 (5 bases). The ends were cut back, 1 base at V and 4 bases at J, with 8 bases in the middle. The CDR3 extends over 13 amino acids. Here the CDR3 DNA reads TGTGCCAGCAGTTTAGAGAGGGAATACGAGCAGTACTTC. It codes for CASSLEREYEQYF.

This clonotype appeared a few times. This chain connects TRBV3-1 to TRBJ2-3; D gene uncertain. The CDR3 length is 15 residues. Trimming left V 7 bases short and J 0 bases short, with 14 bases between. Germline V lookup: CDR1 LGHDT, CDR2 YNNKEL (reference sequence). The CDR3 DNA is TGTGCCAGCACCTCGGGCGGCGGTAGCACAGATACGCAGTATTTT. It encodes CASTSGGGSTDTQYF.

V gene TRBV7-2 combines with J gene TRBJ2-4, with D perhaps TRBD1 (5 bases). The J call may be wrong; the DNA end is better matched by TRBJ2-5. Germline CDR1 reads SGHTA; CDR2 reads FQGNSA. The CDR3 is 14 residues long. CDR3 sequence: CASSSSGKGETQYF. The DNA for the CDR3 is TGTGCCAGCAGCTCGTCAGGGAAAGGAGAGACCCAGTACTTC.

The chain recombines TRBV5-1 with TRBJ2-2; D is unresolved. CDR1 SGHRS and CDR2 YFSETQ come from the germline V gene. This CDR3 region has 13 residues. V gave up 8 bases and J gave up 6 bases, with 14 bases separating them. CDR3 protein: CASTLDIAGELFF. In DNA, the CDR3 is TGCGCCAGTACCCTGGATATCGCCGGGGAGCTGTTTTTT.